This TCR beta chain was documented in a study of CD8 T cells in Susac syndrome. The germline CDR1 and CDR2 sequences are DFQATT and SNEGSKA (reference sequence). V was clipped by 0 bases and J by 1 base; unmatched bases: 5. CDR3 length: 15 amino acids. cDNA came from 0.5 to 1 ug RNA primed by random hexamers. Via MiXCR, TCRdb re-called the immunoSEQ multiplex PCR reads, giving one row per CDR3 protein. The sample has around 120,000 distinct CDR3 sequences, more than 85% seen once; the top ten hold 0.085% to 0.095%. This sequence originates from a human donor with multiple sclerosis. Material for sequencing was CD4+ T cells from PBMCs. This rearrangement joins TRBV20-1 to TRBJ2-7; 8 positions match TRBD1. This CDR3 reads CSARDSRTGSYEQYF. The CDR3 DNA reads TGCAGTGCTAGAGATAGCCGGACAGGGTCCTACGAGCAGTACTTC.